These 20 T cell receptor beta chains share one sample of origin, sequenced in a study of cytomegalovirus exposure and HLA in healthy donors. 13 Jbeta primers and 60 Vbeta primers were used for the PCR. Method: immunoSEQ multiplex PCR; TCRdb's copy keeps in-frame clones and lacks some. The sample lists roughly 110,000 clones, 60% to 75% occurring once. The sample consisted of PBMCs. The source is a male donor in good health and CMV-seropositive.

In its sample, this clone was seen once. Germline and junction disagree at one end, which may indicate a read error. V is TRBV5-6 and J is TRBJ2-7, with 8 nucleotides matching TRBD2. This CDR3 comprises 18 residues. Germline assignment: CDR1 SGHDT and CDR2 YYEEEE. The CDR3 DNA sequence: TGTGCCAGCAGCTTGGCGTCCGGGGGGGACCCTTGGGGGTACGCGCAGTACTTC. Translating it yields CASSLASGGDPWGYAQYF.

The genes are TRBV5-4 and TRBJ2-7; 7 bases match TRBD1. Germline V gene sequence: CDR1 SGHNT, CDR2 YYREEE (reference sequence). Trimming removed 4 bases from V and 4 bases from J; junction bases left unmatched: 5. The CDR3 loop spans 13 amino acids. The CDR3, as DNA: TGTGCCAGCAGCCCCCGGGACAGATACGAGCAGTACTTC. Amino acid sequence: CASSPRDRYEQYF.

The chain couples TRBV2 to TRBJ2-2; D gene uncertain. Germline V gene lookup returns CDR1 SNHLY and CDR2 FYNNEI. Deletions cut 2 bases from V and 3 bases from J, with 7 bases between. The length of the CDR3 is 14 residues. The CDR3 DNA reads TGTGCCAGCAGTGAAAACTCTTACACCGGGGAGCTGTTTTTT. Protein sequence: CASSENSYTGELFF.

The V and J genes are TRBV7-8 and TRBJ2-7; D perhaps matches TRBD1 (5 bases). The V end lost 1 base, the J end lost 6 bases, and 10 bases lay between the germline ends. This CDR3 has 13 amino acids. Per the germline V gene, CDR1 is SGHVS and CDR2 is FQNEAQ. CDR3 amino acids: CASSLGARGEQYF. The CDR3 DNA reads TGTGCCAGCAGCTTAGGGGCTAGGGGCGAGCAGTACTTC.

This clone was picked up one time. V gene TRBV5-4 combines with J gene TRBJ2-5; tentative D call: TRBD1 (6 bases). V was clipped by 4 bases and J by 0 bases, with 7 bases between them. The length of the CDR3 is 13 residues. CDR1 and CDR2 (germline): SGHNT, YYREEE (reference sequence). DNA for the CDR3: TGTGCCAGCAGCGGGGGCAACCAAGAGACCCAGTACTTC. Its translation is CASSGGNQETQYF.

This clone occurred once. The chain joins TRBV28 to TRBJ2-7, with 10 bases that match TRBD2. The CDR3 has 15 residues. The V and J ends lost 3 bases and 1 base, in that order; junction bases with no gene match: 3. Germline V gene data show CDR1 as MDHEN and CDR2 as SYDVKM. The CDR3 DNA reads as TGTGCCAGCAGTTTTAGGACTAGCGGTTCCTACGAGCAGTACTTC. Encoded protein: CASSFRTSGSYEQYF.

The rearrangement joins TRBV7-9 to TRBJ1-2; 7 bases line up with TRBD1. V lost 0 bases to trimming and J lost 4 bases; unmatched junction nucleotides: 2. Germline CDR1 is SEHNR and CDR2 is FQNEAQ (reference sequence). There are 14 residues in the CDR3. The CDR3 nucleotides read TGTGCCAGCAGCTTAGCGGCAGGGGGCTATGGCTACACCTTC. It is translated as CASSLAAGGYGYTF. The whole variable domain, filled in from reference TRBV7-9 and TRBJ1-2, reads DTGVSQNPRHKITKRGQNVTFRCDPISEHNRLYWYRQTLGQGPEFLTYFQNEAQLEKSRLLSDRFSAERPKGSFSTLEIQRTEQGDSAMYLCASSLAAGGYGYTFGSGTRLTVV.

Comments on this clone: The junction departs from the called germline gene at one end, perhaps through a read error. V usage is TRBV10-2 and J usage is TRBJ1-5, with TRBD1 matching over 7 bases. This CDR3 spans 15 amino acids. The germline CDR1 and CDR2 sequences are WSHSY and SAAADI. DNA for the CDR3: TGCGCCAGCAGGGAGACAGGGTATAGCAATCAGCCCCAGAATTTT. Translating it yields CASRETGYSNQPQNF.

The chain is built from TRBV7-6 and TRBJ2-3; D possibly corresponds to TRBD2 (5 bases). CDR1 and CDR2 from the germline V gene are SGHVS and FNYEAQ. Trimming took 4 bases from V and 5 from J, leaving 16 bases between them. The CDR3 extends over 15 amino acids. CDR3 loop: CASSSDPETIDTQYF. The CDR3, as DNA: TGTGCCAGCAGCTCGGATCCAGAGACTATAGATACGCAGTATTTT.

The genes are TRBV18 and TRBJ2-1, with 7 bases identical to TRBD2. Germline loops: CDR1 KGHSH, CDR2 LQKENI. This CDR3 is 15 amino acids long. The V and J ends lost 1 base and 0 bases, in that order; junction bases with no gene match: 0. Written as DNA, the CDR3 is TGTGCCAGCTCACCACGCGGGAGCTCCTACAATGAGCAGTTCTTC. Its translation is CASSPRGSSYNEQFF.

The V gene is TRBV4-3, the J gene TRBJ2-3; D is possibly TRBD2 (5 bases). Germline V lookup: CDR1 LGHNA, CDR2 YSLEER. V lost 0 bases to trimming and J lost 2 bases, with 9 bases between them. There are 15 residues in the CDR3. The CDR3 DNA is TGCGCCAGCAGCCAAGATTGGGAGTTCACAGATACGCAGTATTTT. It yields the protein CASSQDWEFTDTQYF.

To note about this clone: Other DNA variants within this sample encode the same CDR3. The V and J genes are TRBV7-2 and TRBJ2-1; no firm D call. Germline lookup yields CDR1 SGHTA and CDR2 FQGNSA. The CDR3 is 11 residues long. V was cut by 2 bases and J by 6 bases, with 2 bases left in between. This chain's CDR3 is CASSLLNEQFF. In DNA form, the CDR3 reads TGTGCCAGCAGCTTACTCAATGAGCAGTTCTTC. Variable domain in full (rest from reference TRBV7-2 and TRBJ2-1): GAGVSQSPSNKVTEKGKDVELRCDPISGHTALYWYRQSLGQGLEFLIYFQGNSAPDKSGLPSDRFSAERTGGSVSTLTIQRTQQEDSAVYLCASSLLNEQFFGPGTRLTVL.

This chain links TRBV10-3 with TRBJ2-7, with TRBD1 matching over 10 bases. This CDR3 is 17 amino acids long. In germline, CDR1 is ENHRY, CDR2 SYGVKD. Trimming cost V 0 bases and J 1 base; bases outside gene matches: 6. CDR3 region: CAISESQPGQGSYEQYF. For the CDR3, the DNA is TGTGCCATCAGTGAGTCGCAACCGGGACAGGGGTCCTACGAGCAGTACTTC.

As for this clone: The junction differs from germline at one of its ends, possibly a read error. The CDR3 reads CSSSSSGGTATDTQYF. The CDR3 DNA reads TGTTCCAGCAGCTCATCAGGCGGGACAGCGACAGATACGCAGTATTTT. V usage is TRBV7-9 and J usage is TRBJ2-3; weak D call: TRBD1 (7 bases). The CDR3 is 16 residues long. Germline lookup yields CDR1 SEHNR and CDR2 FQNEAQ (reference sequence).

The J gene is TRBJ2-2, the V gene TRBV4-2, with 7 bases aligning to TRBD1. The V segment lost 5 bases and the J segment 3 bases; nucleotides outside the gene matches: 6. This CDR3 contains 15 residues. The germline V gene has CDR1 LGHNA and CDR2 YNFKEQ. DNA of the CDR3: TGTGCCAGCAGCACCGGGACAGTCCACACCGGGGAGCTGTTTTTT. Translated: CASSTGTVHTGELFF.

This rearrangement joins TRBV4-3 to TRBJ2-1, with 12 bases lining up with TRBD2. The trim removed 4 bases at V and 9 bases at J, leaving 10 bases unmatched. CDR3 size: 16 residues. Per germline, CDR1 LGHNA and CDR2 YSLEER. This CDR3 is CASSRLGTSGSLEQFF. In nucleotides, the CDR3 is TGCGCCAGCAGCCGGTTGGGGACTAGCGGGTCCCTTGAGCAGTTCTTC.

The V gene is TRBV5-1, the J gene TRBJ2-7; TRBD2 agrees at 13 bases. Trimming took 4 bases from V and 7 from J; bases not matched to a gene: 8. The CDR3 sequence is 15 residues long. Germline V CDR1 and CDR2: SGHRS, YFSETQ. CDR3: CASSGGTSGDREQYF. DNA for the CDR3: TGCGCCAGCAGCGGCGGGACTAGCGGGGATCGGGAGCAGTACTTC.

The V gene is TRBV28, the J gene TRBJ1-2; 8 nucleotides align to TRBD1. V shed 4 bases and J 4 bases; nucleotides not matched to a gene: 5. This CDR3 spans 14 amino acids. CDR1 MDHEN and CDR2 SYDVKM come from the germline V gene. The CDR3 spells CASSSPGGFYGYTF. DNA for the CDR3: TGTGCCAGCAGTTCACCAGGGGGCTTCTATGGCTACACCTTC.

The genes are TRBV7-9 and TRBJ2-3; 8 positions match TRBD1. The CDR3 is made up of 14 amino acids. V trimming: 4 bases; J trimming: 5 bases; junction bases outside the gene matches: 5. The germline gives CDR1 SEHNR, CDR2 FQNEAQ (reference sequence). In DNA, the CDR3 is TGTGCCAGCAGCTCCCGGACAGGGCGAGATACGCAGTATTTT. Amino acid sequence: CASSSRTGRDTQYF.

V usage is TRBV27 and J usage is TRBJ2-1; D possibly corresponds to TRBD2 (5 bases). V gave up 7 bases and J gave up 3 bases, with 13 bases separating them. Germline V gene lookup returns CDR1 MNHEY and CDR2 SMNVEV (reference sequence). The CDR3 has 14 residues. The CDR3 loop reads CASIKAGIYNEQFF. The CDR3 DNA reads as TGTGCCAGCATTAAGGCCGGGATCTACAATGAGCAGTTCTTC.